This TCR beta chain was captured by sequencing in a study of OX40 agonist ivuxolimab in advanced cancers. TCRdb's table, derived via immunoSEQ multiplex PCR, lists solely in-frame clones and lacks some. The sample records fewer than 100,000 clones, around 83% being singletons. In germline, CDR1 is LNHDA, CDR2 SQIVND (reference sequence). J gave up 2 bases and V 4 bases, and 9 bases lay outside the gene matches. This CDR3 comprises 16 residues. Sequencing used CD4+ or CD8+ T cells sorted from blood, obtained in a trial of the OX40 agonist ivuxolimab. The receptor comes from an adult with an advanced solid tumor such as melanoma, head and neck, liver or kidney cancer. This chain joins TRBV19 and TRBJ2-7; 9 bases are shared with TRBD2. CDR3 nucleotide sequence: TGTGCCAGTAGTACTCCCGGTAGCGGGGGAACCTACGAGCAGTACTTC. As protein: CASSTPGSGGTYEQYF.